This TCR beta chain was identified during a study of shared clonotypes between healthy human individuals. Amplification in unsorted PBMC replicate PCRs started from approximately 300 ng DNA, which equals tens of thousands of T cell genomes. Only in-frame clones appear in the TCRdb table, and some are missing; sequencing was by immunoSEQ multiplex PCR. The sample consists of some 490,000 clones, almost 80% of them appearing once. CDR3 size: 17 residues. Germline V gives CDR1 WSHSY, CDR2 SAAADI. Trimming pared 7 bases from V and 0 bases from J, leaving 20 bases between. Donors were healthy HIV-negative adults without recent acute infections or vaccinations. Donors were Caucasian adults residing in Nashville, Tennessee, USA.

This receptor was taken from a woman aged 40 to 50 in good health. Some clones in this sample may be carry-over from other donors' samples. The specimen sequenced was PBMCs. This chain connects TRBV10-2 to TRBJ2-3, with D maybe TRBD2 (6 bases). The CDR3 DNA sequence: TGCGCCAGCAACCCGGGGATGCACGGGACTAGCACAGATACGCAGTATTTT. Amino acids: CASNPGMHGTSTDTQYF.